The rows below give T cell receptor beta chains drawn from one sample of a study of cytomegalovirus exposure and HLA in healthy donors. TCRdb's table, derived via immunoSEQ multiplex PCR, lists solely in-frame clones and lacks some. The sample includes more than 110,000 clones, 70% to 80% of them seen just once. Material: PBMCs. The origin of the receptors is a man aged 18 to 29 in good health and CMV-seronegative. Both conserved end residues are part of each CDR3. A D gene is named only where the DNA matches it firmly. Clone sizes are given selectively: once, few, many, or a class where the clone is expanded.

j_gene: TRBJ1-4
v_gene: TRBV5-1
d_gene: -
abundance: -
CDR3nt: TGCGCCAGCAGCTTGGACAACCTTCGGGCAACTAATGAAAAACTGTTTTTT
CDR3aa: CASSLDNLRATNEKLFF

j_gene: TRBJ2-7
v_gene: TRBV7-9
d_gene: -
abundance: medium-sized
CDR3nt: TGTGCCAGCAGCTTAGTGAAGTGGGGGCATCGGTACGAGCAGTACTTC
CDR3aa: CASSLVKWGHRYEQYF

j_gene: TRBJ2-2
v_gene: TRBV25-1
d_gene: TRBD1
abundance: -
CDR3nt: TGTGCCAGCAGCGAACGGGACAGGGAAGTTGTTACCGGGGAGCTGTTTTTT
CDR3aa: CASSERDREVVTGELFF

j_gene: TRBJ2-5
v_gene: TRBV15
d_gene: -
abundance: few
CDR3nt: TGTGCCACCAGCAGAGATCACCCCAGGCTAGCGCGTAAAGAGACCCAGTACTTC
CDR3aa: CATSRDHPRLARKETQYF

j_gene: TRBJ2-3
v_gene: TRBV28
d_gene: TRBD1
abundance: -
CDR3nt: TGTGCCAGCAGTCTCGGACAGGTCAGGACAGATACGCAGTATTTT
CDR3aa: CASSLGQVRTDTQYF

j_gene: TRBJ2-4
v_gene: TRBV5-6
d_gene: TRBD1
abundance: -
CDR3nt: TGTGCCAGCAGGCTGGGACAGGGGGAACACATTCAGTACTTC
CDR3aa: CASRLGQGEHIQYF

j_gene: TRBJ2-6
v_gene: TRBV5-5
d_gene: -
abundance: -
CDR3nt: TGTGCCAGCAGCGGAGAACCTCTTGTTGGGGCCAACGTCCTGACTTTC
CDR3aa: CASSGEPLVGANVLTF

j_gene: TRBJ2-5
v_gene: TRBV5-1
d_gene: -
abundance: -
CDR3nt: TGCGCCAGCAGCTTGAGTAGTCTGGAGACCCAGTACTTC
CDR3aa: CASSLSSLETQYF

j_gene: TRBJ1-2
v_gene: TRBV19
d_gene: -
abundance: -
CDR3nt: TGTGCCAGTAGTATGGGGAGGATAGACGCCCTCTATGGCTACACCTTC
CDR3aa: CASSMGRIDALYGYTF

j_gene: TRBJ1-1
v_gene: TRBV19
d_gene: -
abundance: -
CDR3nt: TGTGCCAGTAGTGTGACAGGCAGGAACACTGAAGCTTTCTTT
CDR3aa: CASSVTGRNTEAFF

j_gene: TRBJ2-5
v_gene: TRBV5-1
d_gene: TRBD2
abundance: -
CDR3nt: TGCGCCAGCAGCTTGAGCCTAGCGGGGGGGCCTGGGGAGACCCAGTACTTC
CDR3aa: CASSLSLAGGPGETQYF

j_gene: TRBJ2-7
v_gene: TRBV7-3
d_gene: -
abundance: -
CDR3nt: TGTGCCAGCAGCTTTAGTGGCTCCTACGAGCAGTACTTC
CDR3aa: CASSFSGSYEQYF

j_gene: TRBJ2-7
v_gene: TRBV7-8
d_gene: -
abundance: few
CDR3nt: TGTGCCAGCAGCACAAGCAGGGTATCTTCTTACGAGCAGTACTTC
CDR3aa: CASSTSRVSSYEQYF

j_gene: TRBJ2-3
v_gene: TRBV7-6
d_gene: -
abundance: -
CDR3nt: TGTGCCAGCAGGCCGCCTCCCCAGGGCAGCGGGCCAGATACGCAGTATTTT
CDR3aa: CASRPPPQGSGPDTQYF

j_gene: TRBJ1-3
v_gene: TRBV2
d_gene: TRBD1
abundance: -
CDR3nt: TGTGCCAGCAGTGGGACAGGATGGCTCGACTCTGGAAACACCATATATTTT
CDR3aa: CASSGTGWLDSGNTIYF

j_gene: TRBJ2-7
v_gene: TRBV6-5
d_gene: -
abundance: -
CDR3nt: TGTGCCAGCAGTTACGATCCAGGCTCCTACGAGCAGTACTTC
CDR3aa: CASSYDPGSYEQYF

j_gene: TRBJ2-7
v_gene: TRBV6-5
d_gene: TRBD1
abundance: -
CDR3nt: TGTGCCAGCAGGACAGGGGGCCTCCGAGTGAGCGAGCAGTACTTC
CDR3aa: CASRTGGLRVSEQYF

j_gene: TRBJ1-2
v_gene: TRBV27
d_gene: -
abundance: -
CDR3nt: TGTGCCAGCAGTTTATCCCTCGCCAGGGGATCCTATGGCTACACCTTC
CDR3aa: CASSLSLARGSYGYTF

j_gene: TRBJ2-2
v_gene: TRBV7-9
d_gene: TRBD1
abundance: once
CDR3nt: TGTGCCAGCAGCTTAGAGTTAATCCGGGACAGGGGCACCGGGGAGCTGTTTTTT
CDR3aa: CASSLELIRDRGTGELFF

j_gene: TRBJ1-6
v_gene: TRBV2
d_gene: TRBD1
abundance: -
CDR3nt: TGTGCCAGCAGTATACAGGGGGCCGGGTCACCCCTCCACTTT
CDR3aa: CASSIQGAGSPLHF

j_gene: TRBJ1-2
v_gene: TRBV28
d_gene: TRBD1
abundance: -
CDR3nt: TGTGCCAGCAGTTTCTCAGGGGGCGAGGGTAAGGACTATGGCTACACCTTC
CDR3aa: CASSFSGGEGKDYGYTF

j_gene: TRBJ2-1
v_gene: TRBV7-2
d_gene: TRBD2
abundance: once
CDR3nt: TGTGCCAGCAGCTTAGAAGCGGGGCCCAGGCAGTTCTTC
CDR3aa: CASSLEAGPRQFF

j_gene: TRBJ2-1
v_gene: TRBV5-1
d_gene: TRBD2
abundance: -
CDR3nt: TGCGCCAGCAGCTTTCCGGGGACTAGCGGGGGGATCTACAATGAGCAGTTCTTC
CDR3aa: CASSFPGTSGGIYNEQFF

j_gene: TRBJ1-5
v_gene: TRBV27
d_gene: -
abundance: -
CDR3nt: TGTGCCAGCAGTTTAGGAAGCGGGGGCGATAATCCCAATCAGCCCCAGCATTTT
CDR3aa: CASSLGSGGDNPNQPQHF

j_gene: TRBJ1-4
v_gene: TRBV11-1
d_gene: -
abundance: -
CDR3nt: TGTGCCAGCAGCTTAGCCGCGGCTCCTAATGAAAAACTGTTTTTT
CDR3aa: CASSLAAAPNEKLFF

j_gene: TRBJ2-2
v_gene: TRBV6-1
d_gene: -
abundance: -
CDR3nt: TGTGCCAGCAGTGATTGGGGGCTCACCGGGGAGCTGTTTTTT
CDR3aa: CASSDWGLTGELFF

j_gene: TRBJ2-1
v_gene: TRBV18
d_gene: -
abundance: -
CDR3nt: TGTGCCAGCTCACCCTTCGATGAGCAGTTCTTC
CDR3aa: CASSPFDEQFF

j_gene: TRBJ2-3
v_gene: TRBV5-1
d_gene: TRBD1
abundance: -
CDR3nt: TGCGCCAGCAGCCGTGCCCCTCAGGGGGAACGCACAGATACGCAGTATTTT
CDR3aa: CASSRAPQGERTDTQYF

j_gene: TRBJ2-4
v_gene: TRBV5-1
d_gene: -
abundance: -
CDR3nt: TGCGCCAGCAGCTTGGCAGGGGGGAACATTCAGTACTTC
CDR3aa: CASSLAGGNIQYF

j_gene: TRBJ2-7
v_gene: TRBV6-6
d_gene: -
abundance: -
CDR3nt: TGTGCCAGCAGTTATGAGCAGGGAGGCGAGCAGTACTTC
CDR3aa: CASSYEQGGEQYF

j_gene: TRBJ2-1
v_gene: TRBV29-1
d_gene: -
abundance: -
CDR3nt: TGCAGCGCCCCGGGGGAGGACTACAATGAGCAGTTCTTC
CDR3aa: CSAPGEDYNEQFF

j_gene: TRBJ1-2
v_gene: TRBV6-1
d_gene: -
abundance: -
CDR3nt: TGTGCCAGCAGTGATCGATCGGGGTATGGCTACACCTTC
CDR3aa: CASSDRSGYGYTF

j_gene: TRBJ2-7
v_gene: TRBV5-4
d_gene: TRBD1
abundance: -
CDR3nt: TGTGCCAGCAGCCCCTCCGGACAGGGGGACCACGAGCAGTACTTC
CDR3aa: CASSPSGQGDHEQYF

j_gene: TRBJ2-5
v_gene: TRBV30
d_gene: -
abundance: -
CDR3nt: TGTGCCCAAAGCAGGTCTCAAAGGGAGACCCAGTACTTC
CDR3aa: CAQSRSQRETQYF

j_gene: TRBJ2-3
v_gene: TRBV10-3
d_gene: -
abundance: few
CDR3nt: TGTGCCATCAGGGGGAGCGTCAGCACAGATACGCAGTATTTT
CDR3aa: CAIRGSVSTDTQYF

j_gene: TRBJ2-3
v_gene: TRBV12-1
d_gene: -
abundance: -
CDR3nt: TGTGCCAGCAGCTGTAAGCGGGAGGGCCGCCCAGATACGCAGTATTTT
CDR3aa: CASSCKREGRPDTQYF

j_gene: TRBJ2-7
v_gene: TRBV15
d_gene: TRBD1
abundance: once
CDR3nt: TGTGCCACCAGCCACGAAGGGGGACAGGGGGCCTACGAGCAGTACTTC
CDR3aa: CATSHEGGQGAYEQYF

j_gene: TRBJ2-2
v_gene: TRBV5-6
d_gene: TRBD1
abundance: -
CDR3nt: TGTGCCAGCAGTTTGACAGGGTTTTTGGCGAACACCGGGGAGCTGTTTTTT
CDR3aa: CASSLTGFLANTGELFF

j_gene: TRBJ1-5
v_gene: TRBV18
d_gene: -
abundance: -
CDR3nt: TGTGCCAGCTCACCACAGCAGGTTAGCAATCAGCCCCAGCATTTT
CDR3aa: CASSPQQVSNQPQHF

j_gene: TRBJ1-4
v_gene: TRBV9
d_gene: -
abundance: -
CDR3nt: TGTGCCAGCAGCGTAGGCGGGGGGCTGGGTGAAAAACTGTTTTTT
CDR3aa: CASSVGGGLGEKLFF

j_gene: TRBJ1-1
v_gene: TRBV10-3
d_gene: -
abundance: -
CDR3nt: TGTGCCATCAGTGAGGGCGGGTCGAACACTGAAGCTTTCTTT
CDR3aa: CAISEGGSNTEAFF

j_gene: TRBJ2-6
v_gene: TRBV9
d_gene: -
abundance: -
CDR3nt: TGTGCCAGCAGCCGTAACCCGGGAACTGGGGCCAACGTCCTGACTTTC
CDR3aa: CASSRNPGTGANVLTF

j_gene: TRBJ1-5
v_gene: TRBV7-8
d_gene: -
abundance: -
CDR3nt: TGTGCCAGCAGCTTAACAGGGAATAGCAATCAGCCCCAGCATTTT
CDR3aa: CASSLTGNSNQPQHF

j_gene: TRBJ2-7
v_gene: TRBV14
d_gene: -
abundance: -
CDR3nt: TGTGCCAGCAGCCAAGAATGGGGAGCCGAGCAGTACTTC
CDR3aa: CASSQEWGAEQYF

j_gene: TRBJ2-5
v_gene: TRBV7-2
d_gene: -
abundance: -
CDR3nt: TGTGCCAGCAGCTTACAGGGGAAACAGGAGACCCAGTACTTC
CDR3aa: CASSLQGKQETQYF

j_gene: TRBJ1-2
v_gene: TRBV27
d_gene: -
abundance: -
CDR3nt: TGTGCCAGCAGTTCCACGCGCCGAGCTAACTATGGCTACACCTTC
CDR3aa: CASSSTRRANYGYTF

j_gene: TRBJ2-2
v_gene: TRBV19
d_gene: -
abundance: -
CDR3nt: TGTGCCAGTAGTATCACAGGGAACACCGGGGAGCTGTTTTTT
CDR3aa: CASSITGNTGELFF

j_gene: TRBJ1-1
v_gene: TRBV28
d_gene: TRBD1
abundance: -
CDR3nt: TGTGCCAGCAGCTACGGACAGGGGAACACTGAAGCTTTCTTT
CDR3aa: CASSYGQGNTEAFF

j_gene: TRBJ1-2
v_gene: TRBV5-4
d_gene: -
abundance: -
CDR3nt: TGTGCCAGCAGGCTGACAGTGTTCAACTATGGCTACACCTTC
CDR3aa: CASRLTVFNYGYTF

j_gene: TRBJ1-1
v_gene: TRBV5-4
d_gene: TRBD1
abundance: -
CDR3nt: TGTGCCAGCAGCTTGAAGGACAGGGGGTGGATGAACACTGAAGCTTTCTTT
CDR3aa: CASSLKDRGWMNTEAFF

j_gene: TRBJ2-3
v_gene: TRBV28
d_gene: TRBD2
abundance: few
CDR3nt: TGTGCCAGCAGATGGACTAGCGGGAGAACAGATACGCAGTATTTT
CDR3aa: CASRWTSGRTDTQYF

j_gene: TRBJ1-2
v_gene: TRBV14
d_gene: TRBD1
abundance: once
CDR3nt: TGTGCCAGCAGCCAAAAGGACAGGGGAGTGGGCTACACCTTC
CDR3aa: CASSQKDRGVGYTF